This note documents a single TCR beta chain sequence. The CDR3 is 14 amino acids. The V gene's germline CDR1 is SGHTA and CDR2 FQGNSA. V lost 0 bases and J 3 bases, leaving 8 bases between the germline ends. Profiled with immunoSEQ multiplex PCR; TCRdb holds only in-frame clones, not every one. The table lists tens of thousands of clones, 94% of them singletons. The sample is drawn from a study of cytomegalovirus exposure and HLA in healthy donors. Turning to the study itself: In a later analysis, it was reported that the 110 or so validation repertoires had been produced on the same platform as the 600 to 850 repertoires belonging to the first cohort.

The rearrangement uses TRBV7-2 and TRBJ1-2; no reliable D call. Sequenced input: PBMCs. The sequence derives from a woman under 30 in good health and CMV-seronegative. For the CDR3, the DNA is TGTGCCAGCAGCTTAGCTGGCACAGACTATGGCTACACCTTC. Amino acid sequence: CASSLAGTDYGYTF. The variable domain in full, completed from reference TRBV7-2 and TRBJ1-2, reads GAGVSQSPSNKVTEKGKDVELRCDPISGHTALYWYRQSLGQGLEFLIYFQGNSAPDKSGLPSDRFSAERTGGSVSTLTIQRTQQEDSAVYLCASSLAGTDYGYTFGSGTRLTVV.